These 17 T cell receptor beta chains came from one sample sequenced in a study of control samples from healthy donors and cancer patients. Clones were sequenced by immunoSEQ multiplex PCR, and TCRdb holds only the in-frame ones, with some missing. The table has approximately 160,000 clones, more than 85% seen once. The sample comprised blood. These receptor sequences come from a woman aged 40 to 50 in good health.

CDR3 coding DNA: TGCGCCAGCAGCTGGGACAGTTCGAACTCTGGAAACACCATATATTTT. Translation gives CASSWDSSNSGNTIYF. The rearrangement uses TRBV5-1 and TRBJ1-3; 7 bases match TRBD1. Germline CDR1 and CDR2: SGHRS and YFSETQ. The CDR3 has 16 amino acids. Losses at the gene ends were 3 bases for V and 0 bases for J; bases not matched to a gene: 6. The full variable domain, in which reference TRBV5-1 and TRBJ1-3 provide the parts outside the CDR3, is KAGVTQTPRYLIKTRGQQVTLSCSPISGHRSVSWYQQTPGQGLQFLFEYFSETQRNKGNFPGRFSGRQFSNSRSEMNVSTLELGDSALYLCASSWDSSNSGNTIYFGEGSWLTVV.

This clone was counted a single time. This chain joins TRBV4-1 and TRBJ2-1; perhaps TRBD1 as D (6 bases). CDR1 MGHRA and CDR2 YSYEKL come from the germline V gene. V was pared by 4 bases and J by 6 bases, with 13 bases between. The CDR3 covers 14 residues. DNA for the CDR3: TGCGCCAGCAGCCGCGAGGACAGACCCAATGAGCAGTTCTTC. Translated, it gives CASSREDRPNEQFF.

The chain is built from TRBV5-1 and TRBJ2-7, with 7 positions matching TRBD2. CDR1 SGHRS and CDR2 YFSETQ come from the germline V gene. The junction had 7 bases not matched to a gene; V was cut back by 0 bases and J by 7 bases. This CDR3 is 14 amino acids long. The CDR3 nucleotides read TGCGCCAGCAGCTTGGAAATGCAGGGAGGGGAGCAGTACTTC. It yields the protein CASSLEMQGGEQYF.

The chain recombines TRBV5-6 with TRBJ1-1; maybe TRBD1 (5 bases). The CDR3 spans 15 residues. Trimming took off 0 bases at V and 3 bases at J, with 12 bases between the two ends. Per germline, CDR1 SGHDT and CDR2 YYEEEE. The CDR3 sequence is CASSLGRDFYTEAFF. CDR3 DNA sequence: TGTGCCAGCAGCTTGGGCAGGGACTTTTACACTGAAGCTTTCTTT.

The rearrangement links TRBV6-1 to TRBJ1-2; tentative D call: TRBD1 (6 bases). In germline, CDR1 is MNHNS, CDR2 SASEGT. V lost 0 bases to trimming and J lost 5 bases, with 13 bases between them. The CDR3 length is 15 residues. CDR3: CASSEAGGAWYGYTF. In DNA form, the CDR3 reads TGTGCCAGCAGTGAAGCAGGGGGGGCTTGGTATGGCTACACCTTC.

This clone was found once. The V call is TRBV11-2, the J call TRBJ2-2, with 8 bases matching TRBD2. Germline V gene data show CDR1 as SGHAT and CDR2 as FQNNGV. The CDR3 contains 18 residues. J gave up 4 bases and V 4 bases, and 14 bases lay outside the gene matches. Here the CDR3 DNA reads TGTGCCAGCAGCTCCAGGGGCGGCGGGGGGATGAGCACCGGGGAGCTGTTTTTT. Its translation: CASSSRGGGGMSTGELFF.

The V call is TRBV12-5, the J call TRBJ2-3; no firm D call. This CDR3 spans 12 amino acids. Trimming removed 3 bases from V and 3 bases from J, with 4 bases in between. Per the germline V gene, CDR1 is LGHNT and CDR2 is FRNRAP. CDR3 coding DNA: TGTGCTAGTGGTTTCGGTACAGATACGCAGTATTTT. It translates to CASGFGTDTQYF.

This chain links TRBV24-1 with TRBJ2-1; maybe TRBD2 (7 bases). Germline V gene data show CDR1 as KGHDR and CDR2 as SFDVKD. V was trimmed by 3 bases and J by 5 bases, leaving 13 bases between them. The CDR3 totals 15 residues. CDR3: CATSDGRGGHNEQFF. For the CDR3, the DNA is TGTGCCACCAGTGATGGGAGGGGGGGCCACAATGAGCAGTTCTTC.

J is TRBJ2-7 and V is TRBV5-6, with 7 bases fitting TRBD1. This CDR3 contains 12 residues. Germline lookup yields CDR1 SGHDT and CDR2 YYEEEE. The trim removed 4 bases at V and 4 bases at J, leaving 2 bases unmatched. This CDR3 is CASSLQGYEQYF. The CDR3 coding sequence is TGTGCCAGCAGCCTACAGGGGTACGAGCAGTACTTC.

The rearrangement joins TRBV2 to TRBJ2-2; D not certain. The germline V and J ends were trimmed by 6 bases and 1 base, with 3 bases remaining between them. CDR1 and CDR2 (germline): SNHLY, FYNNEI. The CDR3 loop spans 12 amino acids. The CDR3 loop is CASRENTGELFF. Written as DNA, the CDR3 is TGTGCCAGCAGAGAGAACACCGGGGAGCTGTTTTTT.

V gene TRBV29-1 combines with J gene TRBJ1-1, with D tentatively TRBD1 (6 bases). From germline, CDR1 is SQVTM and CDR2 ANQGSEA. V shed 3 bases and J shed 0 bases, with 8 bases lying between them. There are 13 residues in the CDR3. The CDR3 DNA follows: TGCAGCGTTGAGGGGGGGCTGAACACTGAAGCTTTCTTT. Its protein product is CSVEGGLNTEAFF. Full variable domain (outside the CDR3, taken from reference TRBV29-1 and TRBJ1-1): SAVISQKPSRDICQRGTSLTIQCQVDSQVTMMFWYRQQPGQSLTLIATANQGSEATYESGFVIDKFPISRPNLTFSTLTVSNMSPEDSSIYLCSVEGGLNTEAFFGQGTRLTVV.

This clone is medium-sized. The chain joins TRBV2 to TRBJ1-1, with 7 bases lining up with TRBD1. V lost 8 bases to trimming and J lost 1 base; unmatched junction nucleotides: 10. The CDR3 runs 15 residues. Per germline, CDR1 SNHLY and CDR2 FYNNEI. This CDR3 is CASRPGGEANTEAFF. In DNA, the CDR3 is TGTGCCAGCCGCCCAGGGGGAGAGGCGAACACTGAAGCTTTCTTT.

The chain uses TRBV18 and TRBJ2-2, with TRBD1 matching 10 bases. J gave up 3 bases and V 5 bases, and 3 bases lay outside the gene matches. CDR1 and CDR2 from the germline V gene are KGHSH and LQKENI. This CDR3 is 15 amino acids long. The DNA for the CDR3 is TGTGCCAGCTCATCCGGGACAGGGGACACCGGGGAGCTGTTTTTT. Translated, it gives CASSSGTGDTGELFF.

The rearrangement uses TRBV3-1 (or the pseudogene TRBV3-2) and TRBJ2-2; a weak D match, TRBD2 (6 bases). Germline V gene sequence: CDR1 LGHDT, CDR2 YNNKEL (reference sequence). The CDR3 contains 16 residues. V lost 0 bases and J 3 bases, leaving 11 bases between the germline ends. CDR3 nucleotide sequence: TGTGCCAGCAGCCAAGATAGATGGGGGGACACCGGGGAGCTGTTTTTT. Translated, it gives CASSQDRWGDTGELFF.

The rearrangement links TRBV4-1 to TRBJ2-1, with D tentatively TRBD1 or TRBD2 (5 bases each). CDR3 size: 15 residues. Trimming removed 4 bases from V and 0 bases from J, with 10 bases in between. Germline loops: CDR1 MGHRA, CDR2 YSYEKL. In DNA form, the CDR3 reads TGCGCCAGCAGCCCCCGGGACGACTCCTACAATGAGCAGTTCTTC. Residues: CASSPRDDSYNEQFF.

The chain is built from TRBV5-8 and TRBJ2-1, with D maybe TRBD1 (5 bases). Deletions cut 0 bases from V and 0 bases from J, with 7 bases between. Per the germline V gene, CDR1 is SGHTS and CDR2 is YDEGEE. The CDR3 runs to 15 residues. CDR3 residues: CASSLGQSSYNEQFF. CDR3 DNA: TGTGCCAGCAGCTTGGGACAGAGCTCCTACAATGAGCAGTTCTTC.

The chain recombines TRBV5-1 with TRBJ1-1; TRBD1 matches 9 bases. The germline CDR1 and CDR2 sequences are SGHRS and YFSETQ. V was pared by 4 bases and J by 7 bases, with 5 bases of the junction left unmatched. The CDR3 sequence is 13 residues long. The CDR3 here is CASSEGQGFEAFF. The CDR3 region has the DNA TGCGCCAGCAGCGAGGGACAGGGATTTGAAGCTTTCTTT.